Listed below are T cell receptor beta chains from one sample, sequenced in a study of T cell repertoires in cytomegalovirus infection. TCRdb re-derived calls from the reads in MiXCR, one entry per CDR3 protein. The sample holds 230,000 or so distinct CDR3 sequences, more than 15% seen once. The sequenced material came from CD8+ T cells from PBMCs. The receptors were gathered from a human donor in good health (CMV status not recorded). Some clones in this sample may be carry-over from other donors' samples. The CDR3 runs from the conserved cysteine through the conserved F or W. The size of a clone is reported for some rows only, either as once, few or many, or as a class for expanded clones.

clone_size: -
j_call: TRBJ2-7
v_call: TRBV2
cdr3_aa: CASIRFGTGDFEQYF

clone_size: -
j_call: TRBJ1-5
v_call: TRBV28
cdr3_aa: CASGLQGKNQPQHF

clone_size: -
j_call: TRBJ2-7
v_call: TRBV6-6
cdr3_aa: CASSYSNFLDAYEQYF

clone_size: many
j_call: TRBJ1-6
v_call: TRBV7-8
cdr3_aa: CASSLSGQGYSPLHF

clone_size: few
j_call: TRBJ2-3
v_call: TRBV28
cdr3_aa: CASSPEEWEHTDTQYF

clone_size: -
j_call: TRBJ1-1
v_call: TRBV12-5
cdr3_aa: CASGFEGVDTEAFF

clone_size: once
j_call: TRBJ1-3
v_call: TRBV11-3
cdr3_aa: CASSLGPVDSIFGNTIYF

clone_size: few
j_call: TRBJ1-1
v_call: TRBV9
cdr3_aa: CASSVGPVSNTEAFF

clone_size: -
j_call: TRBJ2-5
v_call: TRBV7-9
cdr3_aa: CASSARDGSTETQYF

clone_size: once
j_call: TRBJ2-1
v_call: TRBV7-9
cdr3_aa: CASTPGNNEQFF

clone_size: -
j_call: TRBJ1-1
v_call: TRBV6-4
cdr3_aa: CASRQDRMNTEAFF

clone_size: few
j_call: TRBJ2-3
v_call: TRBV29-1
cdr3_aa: CSVEDRGLEDTQYF

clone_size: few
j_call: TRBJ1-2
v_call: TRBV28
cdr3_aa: CASSPTGGGFGGYTF

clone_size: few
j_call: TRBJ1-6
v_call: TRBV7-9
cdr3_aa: CASRDQASSYNSPLHF

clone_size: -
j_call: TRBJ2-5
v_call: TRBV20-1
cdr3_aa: CSARDPTGTRETQYF

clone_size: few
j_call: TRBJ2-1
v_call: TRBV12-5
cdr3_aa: CASGRGGGNAKFF

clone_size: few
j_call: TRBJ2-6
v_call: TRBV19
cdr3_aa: CASSIRSYSSGANVLTF

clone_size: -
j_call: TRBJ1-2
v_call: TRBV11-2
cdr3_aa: CASGGANLNYGYTF

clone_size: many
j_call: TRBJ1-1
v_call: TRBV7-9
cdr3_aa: CASSQGLEAFF

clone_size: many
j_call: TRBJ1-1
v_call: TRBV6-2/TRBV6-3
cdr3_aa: CASSPDPGEAFF

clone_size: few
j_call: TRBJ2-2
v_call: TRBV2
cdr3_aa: CASCETGELFF

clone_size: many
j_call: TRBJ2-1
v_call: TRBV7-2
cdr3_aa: CASAWAGSSYNEQFF

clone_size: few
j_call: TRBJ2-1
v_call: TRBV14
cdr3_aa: CASSTGTSGGDEQFF

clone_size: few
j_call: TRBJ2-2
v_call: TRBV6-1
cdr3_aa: CASSKGDLTGELFF

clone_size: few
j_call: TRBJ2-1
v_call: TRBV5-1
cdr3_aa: CASRASTGTFNEQFF

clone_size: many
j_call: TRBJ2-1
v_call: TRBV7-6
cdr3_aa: CASSTTGTAYNEQFF

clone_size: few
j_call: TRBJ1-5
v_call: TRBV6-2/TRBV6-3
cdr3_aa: CASSYSGGTQPQHF

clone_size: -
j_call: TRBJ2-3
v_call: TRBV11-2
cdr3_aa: CASSPLATTDTQYF

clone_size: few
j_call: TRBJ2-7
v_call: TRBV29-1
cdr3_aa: CSVAVVSYEQYF

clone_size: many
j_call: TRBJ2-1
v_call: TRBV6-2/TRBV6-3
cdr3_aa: CASSYPSNEQFF

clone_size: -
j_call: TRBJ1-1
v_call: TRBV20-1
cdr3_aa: CSARWDRGPEAFF

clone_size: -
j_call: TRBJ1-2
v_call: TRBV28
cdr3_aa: CASRGPPDYGYTF

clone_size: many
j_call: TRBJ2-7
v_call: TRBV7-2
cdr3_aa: CASSQGRSLGYEQYF

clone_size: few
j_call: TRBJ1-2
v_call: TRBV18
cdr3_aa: CASSPRTSMGFNYGYTF

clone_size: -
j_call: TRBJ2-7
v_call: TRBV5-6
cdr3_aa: CASSLGSRSSYEQYF

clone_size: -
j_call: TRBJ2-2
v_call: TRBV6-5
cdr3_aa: CASSYSWARGANTGELFF

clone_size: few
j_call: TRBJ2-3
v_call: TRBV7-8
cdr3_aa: CASTPGDSGDTQYF

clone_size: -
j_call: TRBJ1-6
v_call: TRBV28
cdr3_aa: CASSYPGNSPLHF

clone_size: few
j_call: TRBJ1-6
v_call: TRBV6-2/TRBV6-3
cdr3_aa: CASSTFPGLIMEDNSPLHF

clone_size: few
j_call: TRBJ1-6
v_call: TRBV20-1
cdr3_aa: CSARDFQGTGSYNSPLHF

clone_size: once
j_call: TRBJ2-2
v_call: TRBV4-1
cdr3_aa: CASSPVMTGPTGELFF

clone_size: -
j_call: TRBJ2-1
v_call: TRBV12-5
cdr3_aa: CASGLRRQEQFF

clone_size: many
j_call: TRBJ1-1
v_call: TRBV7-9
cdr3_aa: CASSGRDQQHTEAFF

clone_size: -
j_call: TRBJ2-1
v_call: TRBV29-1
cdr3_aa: CSVEALRGDYNEQFF

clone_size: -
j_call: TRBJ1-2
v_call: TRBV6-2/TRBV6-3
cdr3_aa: CASSYSPGPNYGYTF

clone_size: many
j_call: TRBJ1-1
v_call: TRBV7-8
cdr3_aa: CASSSFLGAEAFF

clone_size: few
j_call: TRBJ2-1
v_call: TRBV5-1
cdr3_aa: CASSLPDVYNEQFF

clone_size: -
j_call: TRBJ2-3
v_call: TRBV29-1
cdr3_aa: CSGQTSGGALDTQYF

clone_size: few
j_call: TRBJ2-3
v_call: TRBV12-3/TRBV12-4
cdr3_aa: CASEGGGTDTQYF